Sequencing of this TCR beta chain was carried out in a study of early T cells in non-severe SARS-CoV-2 infection. As for the study in general: Alpha and beta chains were unpaired, from unsorted whole-blood bulk RNA.

Findings and limits, study-wide: Lookups in VDJdb leaned toward anti-spike CD8 responses and missed private and CD4 specificities.

Trimming removed 5 bases at V and 4 bases at J, with 15 bases between. Germline CDR1 reads MNHEY; CDR2 reads SVGEGT. CDR3 length: 15 amino acids. The library protocol tagged individual cDNA molecules with unique molecular identifiers. TCRdb passed the 5' RACE reads through MiXCR, listing each CDR3 protein once. The sample includes roughly 56,000 distinct CDR3 sequences, roughly 13% seen only once; the top ten take 9.5% to 10%. This clonotype was detected only a few times. As yet, its antigen is unknown. This TCR was sampled from an adult who was a healthcare worker with PCR-confirmed SARS-CoV-2 infection or an uninfected control (not recorded which). Material for sequencing was whole blood. The chain employs TRBV6-2 or TRBV6-3 and TRBJ1-5; D possibly corresponds to TRBD1 (5 bases). The CDR3 region has the DNA TGTGCCAGCAGTCACGGCAGGGTAGGGAATCAGCCCCAGCATTTT. Protein sequence: CASSHGRVGNQPQHF.